One and the same sample provided the 3 T cell receptor beta chains below, sequenced in a study of regulatory T cells in long-lasting Graves disease. Specified time point: persistent/refractory GD, antithyroid drugs over 5 years with positive TRAb. TCR sequences were obtained from RNA taken from PBMCs. In building TCR beta libraries, iRepertoire HTBI primers were used together with Arm-PCR of CDR3 regions. TCRdb reanalysed the multiplex PCR reads using MiXCR and keeps one entry per CDR3 protein. This sample has about 660,000 distinct CDR3 sequences, with around 30% found just once. This specimen was peripheral blood mononuclear cells (PBMCs), taken when the disease was refractory, from a patient treated with antithyroid drugs. The receptors come from a female donor with Graves disease.

V and J are TRBV6-1 and TRBJ1-2; the D is unclear. V dropped 7 bases and J dropped 2 bases, with 14 bases sitting between them. Germline assignment: CDR1 MNHNS and CDR2 SASEGT. This CDR3 comprises 14 residues. CDR3 in DNA: TGTGCCAGCAAATACCGGAGGCAGAACTATGGCTACACCTTC. Translating it yields CASKYRRQNYGYTF.

This clonotype showed up many times. The genes are TRBV12-3 or TRBV12-4 and TRBJ1-4; weak D call: TRBD1 (5 bases). This CDR3 contains 14 residues. V lost 3 bases, J lost 8 bases, and 13 bases lay in between. Here the CDR3 reads CASSLIGAEEKLFF. The CDR3, as DNA: TGTGCCAGCAGTTTGATAGGGGCGGAGGAAAAACTGTTTTTT.

The gene calls are TRBV10-3 and TRBJ2-7; TRBD1 matches at 10 bases. Germline trimming cut 10 bases from V and 2 bases from J; bases unmatched to any gene: 5. CDR1 and CDR2 (germline): ENHRY, SYGVKD. This CDR3 has 13 amino acids. CDR3 region: CATMDRGTYEQYF. The CDR3, as DNA: TGTGCCACAATGGACAGGGGGACCTACGAGCAGTACTTC.